The subject of this entry is one T cell receptor (beta chain). As yet, its antigen is unknown. The V and J ends lost 3 bases and 4 bases respectively, with 13 bases between them. The CDR3 consists of 15 residues. This specimen belongs to a study of regulatory T cells in long-lasting Graves disease. Time point meaning: persistent/refractory GD, antithyroid drugs over 5 years with positive TRAb. Isolated PBMC RNA provided the starting material for the TCR library. Study-wide findings and caveats: Persistent disease samples used TRBV28, TRBJ1-2 and TRBJ2-5 preferentially.

Combining iRepertoire HTBI primers with Arm-PCR of CDR3 regions, the authors built TCR beta libraries. TCRdb recomputed calls from the multiplex PCR reads with MiXCR, one row per CDR3 protein. Of about 660,000 distinct CDR3 sequences in the sample, about 32% were seen once. The chain is built from TRBV12-3 or TRBV12-4 and TRBJ1-5; no reliable D call. This clonotype was sampled from a female donor with Graves disease. Sample: peripheral blood mononuclear cells (PBMCs), taken when the disease was refractory, from a patient treated with antithyroid drugs. The CDR3 bases are TGTGCCAGCAGTTTTTTCGGAGGAGAAAATCAGCCCCAGCATTTT. It translates to CASSFFGGENQPQHF.